In this sample, the clone carrying this TCR beta chain turned up once. The antigen remains unidentified. Sequencing was performed with immunoSEQ multiplex PCR; in TCRdb, only in-frame clones are kept and a portion is missing. The sample carries around 25,000 clones, roughly 71% recorded once. V shed 11 bases and J 7 bases; nucleotides not matched to a gene: 13. CDR1 and CDR2 (germline): ENHRY, SYGVKD. This CDR3 contains 13 residues. The record originates from a study of tumor-infiltrating lymphocytes in localized non-small cell lung cancer. Study-level points and caveats: Different pieces of the same tissue were used for each assay. Higher tumor T cell infiltration than in uninvolved lung was supported by TCRbeta sequencing. T-cell fraction did not differ between immunotypes IM1 and IM2. Available tissue quantity limited TCR sequencing to a patient subset.

V and J are TRBV10-3 and TRBJ1-2, with 7 bases identical to TRBD1. The source material was lung tumor tissue. This clonotype originated in a human donor with non-small cell lung cancer. The CDR3 here is CAVGRGKGFGYTF. DNA for the CDR3: TGTGCCGTAGGCAGGGGGAAGGGTTTTGGCTACACCTTC.